This T cell receptor beta chain is from a study of blood T cell repertoires in COVID-19. In the original analysis: Reference gene primer amplification gave nucleated cell count estimates. Data came from immunoSEQ multiplex PCR; TCRdb stores just in-frame clones and leaves some out. Clonal size and the V and J genes are those of that table, whereas D and trimming came from the DNA. Of 250,000 or so clones detected, about 90% appear once; the ten largest clones hold 2.1%. Germline trimming cut 5 bases from V and 1 base from J; bases unmatched to any gene: 6. The CDR3 runs to 15 residues. The V gene's germline CDR1 is LNHDA and CDR2 SQIVND (reference sequence).

The receptor's source is a woman aged 55 to 70 with COVID-19, enrolled during active disease. Sequencing input: peripheral blood. The rearrangement links TRBV19 to TRBJ1-1; TRBD1 matches at 8 bases. This CDR3 reads CASSVTGARNTEAFF. The CDR3 nucleotides are TGTGCCAGTAGTGTGACAGGGGCCCGGAACACTGAAGCTTTCTTT.